The 9 T cell receptor beta chains below all came from one sample that was sequenced in a study of cytomegalovirus exposure and HLA in healthy donors. In the PCR, 60 Vbeta and 13 Jbeta primers were used. The assay was immunoSEQ multiplex PCR, and TCRdb's table has in-frame clones only and misses some. The sample includes 160,000 or so clones, roughly 78% seen only once; the top ten take around 3.1%. The specimen sequenced was PBMCs. The origin of the receptors is a woman between 35 and 50 years old in good health and CMV-seronegative.

The chain links TRBV7-9 to TRBJ2-1; 12 bases align to TRBD1. Germline V lookup: CDR1 SEHNR, CDR2 FQNEAQ (reference sequence). This CDR3 is 15 amino acids long. The V and J ends lost 5 bases and 5 bases, in that order; junction bases with no gene match: 4. The chain's CDR3 is CASSPGTGGDNEQFF. CDR3 DNA sequence: TGTGCCAGCAGCCCTGGGACAGGGGGCGACAATGAGCAGTTCTTC.

The chain links TRBV5-1 to TRBJ1-6; TRBD1 aligns across 7 bases. Germline CDR1 SGHRS, CDR2 YFSETQ. V gave up 1 base and J gave up 1 base; unmatched junction bases: 8. There are 18 residues in the CDR3. Written as DNA, the CDR3 is TGCGCCAGCAGCTTGACCTCACAGGGGAGGTCCTATAATTCACCCCTCCACTTT. It encodes CASSLTSQGRSYNSPLHF.

The J gene is TRBJ2-5, the V gene TRBV5-1; D perhaps matches TRBD2 (5 bases). The germline V gene encodes CDR1 SGHRS and CDR2 YFSETQ. This CDR3 is 15 amino acids long. V lost 2 bases to trimming and J lost 2 bases, with 13 bases between them. CDR3 sequence reads: CASSLGFGGQETQYF. The CDR3 DNA follows: TGCGCCAGCAGCTTAGGGTTCGGAGGACAAGAGACCCAGTACTTC.

The sample holds a few counts of this clone. The chain employs TRBV6-6 and TRBJ1-1; TRBD1 aligns across 11 bases. The CDR3 is 15 amino acids. Germline-derived CDR1 and CDR2 are MNHNY and SVGAGI (reference sequence). The trim removed 7 bases at V and 4 bases at J, leaving 8 bases unmatched. In nucleotides, the CDR3 is TGTGCCAGCACCGAAAGAGGGACAGGGGGCACTGAAGCTTTCTTT. It translates to CASTERGTGGTEAFF.

This clone was seen a single time. J is TRBJ1-5 and V is TRBV18, with D hard to call. CDR1 is KGHSH and CDR2 is LQKENI in the germline V gene. This CDR3 has 16 amino acids. V was cut by 2 bases and J by 2 bases, with 13 bases left in between. This chain's CDR3 is CASSPSAGSRNQPQHF. The CDR3 DNA is TGTGCCAGCTCACCAAGTGCCGGGAGTCGCAATCAGCCCCAGCATTTT. Using reference TRBV18 and TRBJ1-5 for the parts outside the CDR3, the full variable domain is NAGVMQNPRHLVRRRGQEARLRCSPMKGHSHVYWYRQLPEEGLKFMVYLQKENIIDESGMPKERFSAEFPKEGPSILRIQQVVRGDSAAYFCASSPSAGSRNQPQHFGDGTRLSIL.

The rearrangement links TRBV28 to TRBJ1-5, with a tentative D call TRBD1 (5 bases). The V gene lost 7 bases and the J gene lost 8 bases, with 18 bases spanning the gap. Germline V gene lookup returns CDR1 MDHEN and CDR2 SYDVKM. This CDR3 comprises 14 residues. Written as DNA, the CDR3 is TGTGCCAGCATCGAACCGGGACTCCTCAAGCCCCAGCATTTT. Translated: CASIEPGLLKPQHF.

The rearrangement links TRBV7-9 to TRBJ2-7; the match to TRBD1 covers 9 bases. The CDR3 runs to 13 residues. CDR1 SEHNR and CDR2 FQNEAQ come from the germline V gene (reference sequence). The V and J ends lost 8 bases and 7 bases, in that order; junction bases with no gene match: 9. CDR3 coding DNA: TGTGCCAGCGCCCACGGACAGGGGTGGGAGCAGTACTTC. Encoded protein: CASAHGQGWEQYF.

The J gene is TRBJ1-4, the V gene TRBV15; D perhaps matches TRBD1 (6 bases). Deletions cut 1 base from V and 5 bases from J, with 17 bases between. Germline V gene data show CDR1 as LNHNV and CDR2 as YYDKDF (reference sequence). The CDR3 totals 17 residues. This CDR3 is CATSRAQPGGRNEKLFF. In DNA, the CDR3 is TGTGCCACCAGCAGAGCCCAACCGGGGGGGCGGAATGAAAAACTGTTTTTT.

The rearrangement joins TRBV5-1 to TRBJ2-7; 11 nucleotides align to TRBD1. Germline V gene data show CDR1 as SGHRS and CDR2 as YFSETQ. This CDR3 contains 14 residues. Losses at the gene ends were 3 bases for V and 3 bases for J; bases not matched to a gene: 2. CDR3 DNA sequence: TGCGCCAGCAGCTCCGGGACAGGGGGCTACGAGCAGTACTTC. This codes for CASSSGTGGYEQYF.